The entry below gives a single TCR beta chain sequence along with its context. The sample comes from a study of T cells in tuberculosis. This table comes from immunoSEQ multiplex PCR, and its TCRdb copy is limited to in-frame clones, with some not included. The repertoire has approximately 29,000 clones, roughly 89% of them found once; the top ten carry around 6.1%. Germline assignment: CDR1 MNHEY and CDR2 SMNVEV (reference sequence). The J segment lost 5 bases and the V segment lost 5 bases, leaving 9 bases of the junction unmatched. The CDR3 sequence is 16 residues long. The rearrangement uses TRBV27 and TRBJ2-2; 9 positions match TRBD1. This receptor was taken from a donor under 30 with latent tuberculosis or without tuberculosis infection. Sequenced input: PBMCs. This chain's CDR3 is CASSPRDRARTGELFF. The CDR3 DNA reads TGTGCCAGCAGTCCCCGGGACAGGGCGAGGACCGGGGAGCTGTTTTTT.